The next 8 T cell receptor beta chains were all read from a single sample in a study of control samples from healthy donors and cancer patients. Assay used: immunoSEQ multiplex PCR; TCRdb lists only in-frame clones, some missing. Of roughly 55,000 clones in the sample, 92% were seen once. Sample: PBMCs. The receptors originated from a man aged 40-49 years with colorectal cancer.

The rearrangement joins TRBV9 to TRBJ1-1; tentative D call: TRBD1 (5 bases). CDR3 length: 15 amino acids. Germline CDR1 and CDR2: SGDLS and YYNGEE. Trimming cost V 4 bases and J 1 base, with 14 bases left between them. The CDR3 nucleotides read TGTGCCAGCAGCTCCATGCGGGGGAAGAACACTGAAGCTTTCTTT. Its protein product is CASSSMRGKNTEAFF. Full variable domain (outside the CDR3, taken from reference TRBV9 and TRBJ1-1): DSGVTQTPKHLITATGQRVTLRCSPRSGDLSVYWYQQSLDQGLQFLIQYYNGEERAKGNILERFSAQQFPDLHSELNLSSLELGDSALYFCASSSMRGKNTEAFFGQGTRLTVV.

This sequence joins TRBV12-3 or TRBV12-4 and TRBJ2-7; D possibly uses TRBD1 or TRBD2 (5 bases each). The CDR3 runs to 13 residues. V was clipped by 9 bases and J by 6 bases, with 18 bases between them. In nucleotides, the CDR3 is TGTGCCAGTACCATACGTCCTGGGGGCGAGCAGTACTTC. Its translation is CASTIRPGGEQYF.

This clone was counted a single time. The chain recombines TRBV10-1 with TRBJ2-3; D may be TRBD2 (6 bases). Germline CDR1 WNHNN, CDR2 SYGVQD (reference sequence). This CDR3 has 16 amino acids. Trimming stripped 3 bases from V and 2 bases from J, with 15 bases between. Here the CDR3 DNA reads TGCGCCAGCAGTGACCCGGGCGGCGGGGCCACAGATACGCAGTATTTT. It encodes CASSDPGGGATDTQYF.

This clone has only one observation. In nucleotides, the CDR3 is TGTGCCAGCAGCTCCCAGACAGGGGGCGGCAATCAGCCCCAGCATTTT. Its protein is CASSSQTGGGNQPQHF. This sequence joins TRBV5-4 and TRBJ1-5, with TRBD1 identical over 10 bases. This CDR3 is built from 16 residues. The V gene end was trimmed by 3 bases and the J gene end by 2 bases; junction bases not matched to a gene: 5. CDR1 and CDR2 from the germline V gene are SGHNT and YYREEE (reference sequence).

The chain has TRBV27 and TRBJ2-1; 10 bases line up with TRBD2. The CDR3 is 15 residues long. Trimming removed 6 bases from V and 2 bases from J; junction bases left unmatched: 4. In germline, CDR1 is MNHEY, CDR2 SMNVEV (reference sequence). The CDR3 nucleotides read TGTGCCAGCAGCCCGAGCGGGGGGGCCTACAATGAGCAGTTCTTC. Protein: CASSPSGGAYNEQFF.

The chain links TRBV5-1 to TRBJ2-7, with D possibly TRBD2 on 7 matching bases. Trimming stripped 3 bases from V and 6 bases from J, with 16 bases between. Germline lookup yields CDR1 SGHRS and CDR2 YFSETQ. The CDR3 is made up of 14 amino acids. CDR3 region: CASSSGGPGSEQYF. The DNA of the CDR3 is TGCGCCAGCAGCTCCGGGGGGCCAGGGAGCGAGCAGTACTTC.

The chain links TRBV24-1 to TRBJ2-1; tentatively, D is TRBD1 (6 bases). Deletions cut 6 bases from V and 10 bases from J, with 15 bases between. Germline CDR1 is KGHDR and CDR2 is SFDVKD. The CDR3 is made up of 13 amino acids. CDR3 loop: CATSSVRGREQFF. The CDR3 DNA is TGTGCCACCAGTTCCGTCAGGGGTAGGGAGCAGTTCTTC.

The chain couples TRBV11-2 to TRBJ2-1, with TRBD2 matching 7 bases. Looked up from germline, CDR1 is SGHAT and CDR2 is FQNNGV. The CDR3 covers 14 residues. J gave up 7 bases and V 5 bases, and 8 bases lay outside the gene matches. As DNA, the CDR3 is TGTGCCAGCAGCCGGGGGGTCACACAAAATGAGCAGTTCTTC. Amino acids: CASSRGVTQNEQFF.